Listed here is a single T cell receptor (beta chain). This CDR3 region has 14 residues. V was shortened by 4 bases and J by 3 bases, with 11 bases between the two germline ends. Looked up from germline, CDR1 is MGHRA and CDR2 is YSYEKL. The sample belongs to a study of blood T cell repertoires in COVID-19. Data came from immunoSEQ multiplex PCR; TCRdb stores just in-frame clones and leaves some out. The sample consists of more than 40,000 clones, approximately 90% of them appearing once. Sequenced sample: peripheral blood. The clonotype comes from a man aged 50 or older with active COVID-19. This rearrangement joins TRBV4-1 to TRBJ2-3; D remains ambiguous. This CDR3 is CASSRPLETDTQYF. The CDR3, as DNA: TGCGCCAGCAGCCGCCCGCTAGAGACAGATACGCAGTATTTT.